The rows below give T cell receptor beta chains drawn from one sample of a study of sequential checkpoint blockade in melanoma. Profiled with immunoSEQ multiplex PCR; TCRdb holds only in-frame clones, not every one. The table includes 10,000 to 15,000 clones, roughly two thirds detected once. The input for sequencing was CD8+ T cells sorted from blood (inferred from file names), taken from a patient given nivolumab and ipilimumab in sequence. Receptor source: a human donor with melanoma. Each CDR3 is given with its conserved first and last residue. Each record gives: V gene, J gene, D gene, clone size, CDR3 protein, CDR3 DNA. D genes are given only for firm matches. Not all rows give a size; the values are once, few, many and, for expanded clones, a class.

>TRBV25-1|TRBJ2-1|NA|NA
CASSATGTGNEQFF
TGTGCCAGCAGTGCAACAGGGACGGGCAATGAGCAGTTCTTC
>TRBV28|TRBJ1-5|TRBD1|large
CASSSLSTGANQPQHF
TGTGCCAGCAGTTCCCTCTCGACAGGGGCAAATCAGCCCCAGCATTTT
>TRBV27|TRBJ1-1|NA|NA
CASSPLTGENTEAFF
TGTGCCAGCAGCCCCCTGACGGGGGAGAACACTGAAGCTTTCTTT
>TRBV28|TRBJ2-5|NA|NA
CASTAGWGGETQYF
TGTGCCAGTACAGCGGGTTGGGGCGGAGAGACCCAGTACTTC
>TRBV6-4|TRBJ2-7|TRBD1|few
CASSDPDRAGHEQYF
TGTGCCAGCAGTGACCCGGACAGGGCAGGCCACGAGCAGTACTTC
>TRBV5-1|TRBJ2-1|TRBD2|once
CASSLVLADPYNEQFF
TGCGCCAGCAGCTTGGTCCTAGCGGACCCCTACAATGAGCAGTTCTTC
>TRBV6-6|TRBJ2-3|TRBD2|NA
CATLRGLAGGTDTQYF
TGTGCCACCCTCCGAGGGCTAGCGGGAGGAACAGATACGCAGTATTTT
>TRBV9|TRBJ1-5|TRBD1|medium-sized
CASSEGATGQPQHF
TGTGCCAGCAGCGAGGGGGCGACGGGTCAGCCCCAGCATTTT
>TRBV5-6|TRBJ2-7|NA|NA
CASTYGDPSYEQYF
TGTGCCAGCACCTACGGGGATCCCTCCTACGAGCAGTACTTC
>TRBV9|TRBJ2-5|NA|NA
CASSVDAGSEQYF
TGTGCCAGCAGCGTAGACGCTGGGTCGGAGCAGTACTTC